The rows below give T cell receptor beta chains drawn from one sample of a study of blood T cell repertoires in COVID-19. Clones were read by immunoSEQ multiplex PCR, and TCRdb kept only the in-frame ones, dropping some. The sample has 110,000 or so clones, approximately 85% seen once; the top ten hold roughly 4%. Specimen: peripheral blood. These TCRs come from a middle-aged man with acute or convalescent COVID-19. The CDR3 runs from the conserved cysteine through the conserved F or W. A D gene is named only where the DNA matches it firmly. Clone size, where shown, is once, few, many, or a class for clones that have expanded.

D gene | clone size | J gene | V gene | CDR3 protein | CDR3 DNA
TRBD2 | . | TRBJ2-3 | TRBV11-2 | CASSLDRLAGGASTDTQYF | TGTGCCAGCAGCTTAGATCGGCTAGCGGGAGGGGCTAGCACAGATACGCAGTATTTT
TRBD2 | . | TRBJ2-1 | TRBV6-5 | CASSYLAVYNEQFF | TGTGCCAGCAGTTATCTAGCGGTATACAATGAGCAGTTCTTC
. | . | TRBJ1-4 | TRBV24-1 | CATSDRGGRGEKLFF | TGTGCCACCAGTGATCGCGGTGGGCGGGGTGAAAAACTGTTTTTT
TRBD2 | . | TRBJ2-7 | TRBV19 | CASSPSASGYYEQYF | TGTGCCAGTAGCCCCTCAGCTAGCGGATACTACGAGCAGTACTTC
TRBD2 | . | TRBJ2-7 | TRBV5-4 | CASSSGLAYEQYF | TGTGCCAGCAGCTCCGGACTAGCGTACGAGCAGTACTTC
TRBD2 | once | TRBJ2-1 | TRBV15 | CATSRGGGSSYNEQFF | TGTGCCACCAGCAGAGGGGGCGGGAGCTCCTACAATGAGCAGTTCTTC
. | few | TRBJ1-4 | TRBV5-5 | CASSIQGATNEKLFF | TGTGCCAGCAGCATACAGGGTGCAACTAATGAAAAACTGTTTTTT
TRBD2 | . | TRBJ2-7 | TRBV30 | CAWSVWGPGGPREQYF | TGTGCCTGGAGTGTTTGGGGACCGGGAGGGCCTCGCGAGCAGTACTTC
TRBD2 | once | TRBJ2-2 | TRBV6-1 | CASSGSGGALTGELFF | TGTGCCAGCAGTGGTAGCGGGGGGGCCCTCACCGGGGAGCTGTTTTTT
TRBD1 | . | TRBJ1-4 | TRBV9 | CASSVGTGGYEKLFF | TGTGCCAGCAGCGTTGGGACAGGGGGCTATGAAAAACTGTTTTTT
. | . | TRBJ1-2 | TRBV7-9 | CASSSQAPGLQTNGYTF | TGTGCCAGCAGCTCCCAAGCTCCGGGACTGCAGACGAATGGCTACACCTTC
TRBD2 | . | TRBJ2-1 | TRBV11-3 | CASSLGGSGDNEQFF | TGTGCCAGCAGCTTAGGGGGTAGCGGGGACAATGAGCAGTTCTTC
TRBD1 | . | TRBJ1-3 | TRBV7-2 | CASSLWGGTGASGNTIYF | TGTGCCAGCAGCTTATGGGGTGGGACAGGGGCCTCTGGAAACACCATATATTTT
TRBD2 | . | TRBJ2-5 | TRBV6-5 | CASSYGWASGTETQYF | TGTGCCAGCAGTTACGGGTGGGCTAGCGGGACGGAGACCCAGTACTTC
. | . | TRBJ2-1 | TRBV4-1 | CAARRGGSDNEQFF | TGCGCCGCTCGGAGAGGGGGTAGCGACAATGAGCAGTTCTTC
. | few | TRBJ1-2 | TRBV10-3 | CAISSREANYGYTF | TGTGCCATCAGTTCCAGGGAAGCTAACTATGGCTACACCTTC
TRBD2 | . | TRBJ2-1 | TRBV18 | CASSTSRGRNEQFF | TGTGCCAGCTCGACAAGTCGCGGGAGGAATGAGCAGTTCTTC
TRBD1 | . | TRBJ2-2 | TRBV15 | CATSGDRVLTGELFF | TGTGCCACCAGCGGTGACAGGGTTCTGACCGGGGAGCTGTTTTTT
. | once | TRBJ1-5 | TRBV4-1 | CASSQDRAFAQHF | TGCGCCAGCAGCCAAGACAGGGCCTTCGCCCAGCATTTT
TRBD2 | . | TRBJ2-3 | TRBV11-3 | CASSLGLAGRTDTQYF | TGTGCCAGCAGCTTAGGTCTAGCGGGACGCACAGATACGCAGTATTTT
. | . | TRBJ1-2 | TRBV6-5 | CASSQGPGYGYTF | TGTGCCAGCAGCCAGGGGCCTGGCTATGGCTACACCTTC
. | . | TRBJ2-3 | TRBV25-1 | CASSGEASASTDTQYF | TGTGCCAGCAGCGGTGAAGCATCCGCTAGCACAGATACGCAGTATTTT
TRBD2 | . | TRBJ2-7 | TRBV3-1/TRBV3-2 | CASSHSGTSNEQYF | TGTGCCAGCAGCCACTCCGGGACTAGCAACGAGCAGTACTTC
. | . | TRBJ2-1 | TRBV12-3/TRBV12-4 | CAGGVGNEQFF | TGTGCGGGGGGTGTCGGCAATGAGCAGTTCTTC